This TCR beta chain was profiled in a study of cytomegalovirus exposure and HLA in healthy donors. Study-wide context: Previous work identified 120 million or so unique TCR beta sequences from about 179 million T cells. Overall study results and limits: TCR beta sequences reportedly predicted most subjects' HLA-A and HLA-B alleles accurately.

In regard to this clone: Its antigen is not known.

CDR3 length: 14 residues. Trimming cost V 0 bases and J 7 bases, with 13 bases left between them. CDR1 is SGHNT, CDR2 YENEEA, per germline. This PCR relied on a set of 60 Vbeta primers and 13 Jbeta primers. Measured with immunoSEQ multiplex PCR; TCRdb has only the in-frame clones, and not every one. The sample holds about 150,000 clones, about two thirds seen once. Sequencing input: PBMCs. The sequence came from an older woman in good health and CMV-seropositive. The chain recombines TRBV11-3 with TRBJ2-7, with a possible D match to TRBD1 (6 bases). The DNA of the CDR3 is TGTGCCAGCAGCTTAGAGGACAGCATAGGGGAGCAGTACTTC. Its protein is CASSLEDSIGEQYF. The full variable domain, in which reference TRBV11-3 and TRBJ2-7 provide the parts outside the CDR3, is EAGVVQSPRYKIIEKKQPVAFWCNPISGHNTLYWYLQNLGQGPELLIRYENEEAVDDSQLPKDRFSAERLKGVDSTLKIQPAELGDSAVYLCASSLEDSIGEQYFGPGTRLTVT.